The clone carrying this TCR beta chain has at least ten counts. Its target is unknown. This specimen comes from a study of regulatory T cells in long-lasting Graves disease. Overall study context: Graves' disease counted as persistent after over 5 years of antithyroid drugs with positive TSH receptor antibodies. Study conclusions and caveats: Persistent disease preferred TRBV28, TRBJ1-2 and TRBJ2-5. Small sample size may have lowered accuracy.

Sample time point: persistent/refractory GD, antithyroid drugs over 5 years with positive TRAb. Researchers made the TCR library from RNA that was extracted from PBMCs. EDTA tubes received approximately 9.8 milliliters of drawn peripheral blood. Germline values: CDR1 SGHTA, CDR2 FQGNSA. CDR3 length: 18 residues. The ends lost 1 base at V and 4 bases at J; junction bases unmatched: 14. iRepertoire HTBI primers and Arm-PCR of CDR3 regions built TCR beta libraries. MiXCR was run by TCRdb on the multiplex PCR reads, yielding one entry per CDR3 protein. The repertoire has around 430,000 distinct CDR3 sequences, roughly 23% of them found once; the top ten carry around 13%.

The sequence came from a female donor with Graves disease. Sequenced material: peripheral blood mononuclear cells (PBMCs), taken when the disease was refractory, from a patient treated with antithyroid drugs. The chain recombines TRBV7-2 with TRBJ1-1; TRBD1 aligns across 8 bases. CDR3 in amino acids: CASSLGGGDRGRGTEAFF. The CDR3 nucleotides are TGTGCCAGCAGCTTAGGAGGGGGTGACAGGGGCCGGGGCACTGAAGCTTTCTTT.